Sequencing of this TCR beta chain was carried out in a study of blood T cell repertoires in COVID-19. Method: immunoSEQ multiplex PCR; TCRdb's copy keeps in-frame clones and lacks some. The sample lists about 240,000 clones, roughly four fifths seen once, with approximately 4.5% in the top ten. Germline CDR1 reads KGHSH; CDR2 reads LQKENI. V shed 6 bases and J shed 4 bases, with 24 bases lying between them. This CDR3 comprises 17 residues. This TCR was sampled from a woman aged 70-85 years with acute or convalescent COVID-19. This sequence joins TRBV18 and TRBJ1-1; D is undetermined. The material sequenced was peripheral blood. This CDR3 reads CASSPAGLNFVGTEAFF. In DNA form, the CDR3 reads TGTGCCAGCTCGCCAGCTGGACTCAACTTTGTGGGCACTGAAGCTTTCTTT.